The 20 T cell receptor beta chains listed next were all sequenced from one sample in a study of T cell responses to AZD1222 COVID-19 vaccine. Profiling relied on immunoSEQ multiplex PCR, and the TCRdb table lists in-frame clones only, not all of them. Here the sample spans about 90,000 clones, approximately 88% being singletons. The sample was peripheral blood, taken on day 0 of AZD1222 vaccination. These receptors all come from an adult in good health.

The chain is built from TRBV2 and TRBJ2-5, with 9 bases fitting TRBD2. The germline V gene encodes CDR1 SNHLY and CDR2 FYNNEI. The CDR3 runs 14 residues. The ends lost 7 bases at V and 1 base at J; junction bases unmatched: 4. The CDR3 is CASIQREAQETQYF. As DNA, the CDR3 is TGTGCCAGCATTCAGCGGGAGGCCCAAGAGACCCAGTACTTC.

The V and J genes are TRBV9 and TRBJ2-6; possibly TRBD1 for D (6 bases). The CDR3 sequence is 14 residues long. Germline V gene sequence: CDR1 SGDLS, CDR2 YYNGEE. V was clipped by 3 bases and J by 3 bases, with 7 bases between them. The CDR3 sequence: CASSGQVGANVLTF. The CDR3 DNA reads as TGTGCCAGCAGCGGACAGGTTGGGGCCAACGTCCTGACTTTC. Variable domain in full (rest from reference TRBV9 and TRBJ2-6): DSGVTQTPKHLITATGQRVTLRCSPRSGDLSVYWYQQSLDQGLQFLIQYYNGEERAKGNILERFSAQQFPDLHSELNLSSLELGDSALYFCASSGQVGANVLTFGAGSRLTVL.

This chain joins TRBV24-1 and TRBJ2-7; maybe TRBD1 (5 bases). Germline CDR1 reads KGHDR; CDR2 reads SFDVKD. This CDR3 contains 13 residues. Trimming removed 6 bases at V and 7 bases at J, with 15 bases between. This CDR3 is CATSRAGLEEQYF. For the CDR3, the DNA is TGTGCCACCAGTAGGGCAGGGTTGGAAGAGCAGTACTTC.

The chain couples TRBV4-2 to TRBJ2-1, with 11 bases fitting TRBD2. This CDR3 is built from 16 residues. Germline CDR1 reads LGHNA; CDR2 reads YNFKEQ. J lost 9 bases, V lost 1 base, and 8 bases had no gene match. The CDR3 bases are TGTGCCAGCAGCCAAGCCGGGACTAGCGGAGGTGGTGAGCAGTTCTTC. Amino acids: CASSQAGTSGGGEQFF.

This clone was detected a few times. This chain links TRBV18 with TRBJ1-2; 7 bases fit TRBD1. The ends lost 6 bases at V and 4 bases at J; junction bases unmatched: 5. This CDR3 comprises 13 residues. Germline values: CDR1 KGHSH, CDR2 LQKENI. CDR3 coding DNA: TGTGCCAGCTCCGGACAGGAGTTCTATGGCTACACCTTC. It codes for CASSGQEFYGYTF.

The V and J genes are TRBV29-1 and TRBJ2-5; D is possibly TRBD2 (6 bases). The CDR3 loop spans 14 amino acids. V lost 4 bases and J 4 bases, leaving 16 bases between the germline ends. Germline CDR1 SQVTM, CDR2 ANQGSEA. CDR3 sequence reads: CSVASGGRLETQYF. CDR3 nucleotides: TGCAGCGTTGCCAGTGGGGGGAGATTAGAGACCCAGTACTTC.

The chain uses TRBV14 and TRBJ2-7; the D is unclear. Germline V gene data show CDR1 as SGHDN and CDR2 as FVKESK. Trimming took off 4 bases at V and 1 base at J, with 8 bases between the two ends. This CDR3 has 13 residues. Written as DNA, the CDR3 is TGTGCCAGCAGCCGAACCTTATCCTACGAGCAGTACTTC. Translated: CASSRTLSYEQYF.

V is TRBV5-1 and J is TRBJ2-1, with 12 bases fitting TRBD2. The CDR3 is 15 residues long. V dropped 2 bases and J dropped 8; count of bases not matched to a gene: 5. CDR1 and CDR2 (germline): SGHRS, YFSETQ. CDR3 coding DNA: TGCGCCAGCAGCTTCGGACTAGCGGGATTGGATGAGCAGTTCTTC. Protein product: CASSFGLAGLDEQFF.

This chain joins TRBV7-8 and TRBJ1-2, with D perhaps TRBD1 (6 bases). Germline lookup yields CDR1 SGHVS and CDR2 FQNEAQ. The CDR3 length is 15 residues. Trimming pared 5 bases from V and 0 bases from J, leaving 13 bases between. CDR3 amino acids: CASSPYRVSNYGYTF. DNA for the CDR3: TGTGCCAGCAGCCCATACAGGGTCTCTAACTATGGCTACACCTTC.

The V and J genes are TRBV27 and TRBJ1-5, with D possibly matching TRBD1 (6 bases). The CDR3 loop spans 15 amino acids. The V gene lost 0 bases and the J gene lost 6 bases, with 12 bases spanning the gap. Germline-derived CDR1 and CDR2 are MNHEY and SMNVEV (reference sequence). This CDR3 is CASSLSIGGLQPQHF. CDR3 nucleotide sequence: TGTGCCAGCAGTTTATCGATCGGGGGCCTTCAGCCCCAGCATTTT.

Of note for this clone: The CDR3 carries no conserved terminal phenylalanine or tryptophan, so it likely arises from a read error. The limits of the CDR3 on the DNA are not certain, so only TCRdb's listed CDR3 is given. The gene calls are TRBV6-5 and TRBJ1-4; the table's D call, TRBD1, was not checked against the DNA. Germline assignment: CDR1 MNHEY and CDR2 SVGAGI. A total of 10 residues make up the CDR3, ends included. This chain's CDR3 is CASSYYGDRD.

The chain has TRBV24-1 and TRBJ2-7; D is uncertain. Germline V gene sequence: CDR1 KGHDR, CDR2 SFDVKD. With 7 bases removed from V and 0 bases from J, the gap between germline ends came to 9 bases. CDR3 size: 13 residues. The CDR3 DNA is TGTGCCACCAGGGGGTACGACTCCTACGAGCAGTACTTC. It is translated as CATRGYDSYEQYF.

The chain employs TRBV11-2 and TRBJ2-5; no reliable D call. The CDR3 is 12 amino acids. CDR1 is SGHAT and CDR2 is FQNNGV in the germline V gene. Trimming removed 1 base from V and 5 bases from J, with 5 bases in between. CDR3 residues: CASSLVSETQYF. The CDR3 bases are TGTGCCAGCAGCTTAGTTTCGGAGACCCAGTACTTC.

The chain employs TRBV20-1 and TRBJ2-1, with D uncertain. Trimming pared 6 bases from V and 10 bases from J, leaving 10 bases between. Germline loops: CDR1 DFQATT, CDR2 SNEGSKA (reference sequence). The CDR3 loop spans 10 amino acids. CDR3: CSASQPEQFF. For the CDR3, the DNA is TGCAGTGCCTCCCAGCCCGAGCAGTTCTTC.

The count of this clone is one. The rearrangement joins TRBV5-6 to TRBJ2-1; 12 positions agree with TRBD2. The CDR3 is 19 amino acids. V gave up 0 bases and J gave up 4 bases; unmatched junction bases: 11. Germline V gene lookup returns CDR1 SGHDT and CDR2 YYEEEE. The CDR3 here is CASSLVQFLAGGPYNEQFF. The CDR3, as DNA: TGTGCCAGCAGCTTGGTCCAGTTTCTAGCGGGAGGGCCTTACAATGAGCAGTTCTTC.

This clone occurred a few times. The chain couples TRBV28 to TRBJ2-7, with 13 bases fitting TRBD2. CDR3 length equals 13 residues. V lost 4 bases, J lost 6 bases, and 0 bases stayed unmatched. Germline CDR1 reads MDHEN; CDR2 reads SYDVKM. The CDR3 coding sequence is TGTGCCAGCAGTTGGACTAGCGGGAGCGAGCAGTACTTC. Protein: CASSWTSGSEQYF.

V gene TRBV4-1 combines with J gene TRBJ1-3; TRBD1 might be the D (5 bases). Between the trimmed V and J ends, which lost 2 bases and 1 base, there was a span of 6 bases. The CDR3 is made up of 14 amino acids. In germline, CDR1 is MGHRA, CDR2 YSYEKL. The CDR3 DNA reads TGCGCCAGCAGCCAAAGGGGATCTGGAAACACCATATATTTT. Amino acids: CASSQRGSGNTIYF.

The chain employs TRBV7-3 and TRBJ2-6; TRBD1 is a possible D gene (6 bases). V was trimmed by 0 bases and J by 0 bases, leaving 6 bases between them. Germline V gene sequence: CDR1 SGHTA, CDR2 FQGTGA. The CDR3 extends over 16 amino acids. The CDR3 reads CASSLTGGSGANVLTF. DNA for the CDR3: TGTGCCAGCAGCTTAACAGGGGGCTCTGGGGCCAACGTCCTGACTTTC.

Written as DNA, the CDR3 is TGTGCCAGCAGCGCCCCCGAGGGAAGCGGGAGCCCAGATACGCAGTATTTT. Protein product: CASSAPEGSGSPDTQYF. The chain uses TRBV9 and TRBJ2-3; 8 bases line up with TRBD2. Germline V CDR1 and CDR2: SGDLS, YYNGEE. This CDR3 is 17 amino acids long. V lost 3 bases to trimming and J lost 4 bases; unmatched junction nucleotides: 13. Using reference TRBV9 and TRBJ2-3 for the parts outside the CDR3, the full variable domain is DSGVTQTPKHLITATGQRVTLRCSPRSGDLSVYWYQQSLDQGLQFLIQYYNGEERAKGNILERFSAQQFPDLHSELNLSSLELGDSALYFCASSAPEGSGSPDTQYFGPGTRLTVL.

The rearrangement joins TRBV5-1 to TRBJ1-2; tentatively, D is TRBD1 (6 bases). The CDR3 totals 15 residues. V shed 0 bases and J shed 4 bases, with 13 bases lying between them. CDR1 and CDR2 (germline): SGHRS, YFSETQ. CDR3 nucleotide sequence: TGCGCCAGCAGCTTGGTACAGGGTCTAGTCTATGGCTACACCTTC. It encodes CASSLVQGLVYGYTF.